This TCR beta chain was identified during a study of T cells in Graves' hyperthyroidism and ophthalmopathy. The study's findings and limits: Blood samples included most of the expanded thyroid clonotypes exceeding 0.001.

This CDR3 is 17 amino acids long. The germline V gene has CDR1 SEHNR and CDR2 FQNEAQ (reference sequence). V dropped 5 bases and J dropped 3; count of bases not matched to a gene: 7. In its sample, this clonotype was seen many times. Antigen specificity is unknown. Amplified regions were TCR beta CDR3 sequences from RNA transcripts. With the HTBI primer set, the TCR CDR3 went through a first round of RT-PCR. A single record per CDR3 protein comes from TCRdb applying MiXCR to the multiplex PCR reads. The repertoire holds 500,000 to 750,000 distinct CDR3 sequences, with approximately 15% as singletons. Sequences were obtained from blood. The chain links TRBV7-9 to TRBJ2-1, with TRBD2 identical over 13 bases. The clonotype originates from a woman aged 18-29 years with Graves' ophthalmopathy. The CDR3 here is CASSPRTSGSDYNEQFF. DNA for the CDR3: TGTGCCAGCAGCCCCCGGACTAGCGGGAGCGACTACAATGAGCAGTTCTTC.